The 28 T cell receptor beta chains presented below share a single source sample, sequenced in a study of control samples from healthy donors and cancer patients. TCRdb keeps only in-frame clones here, not all; method: immunoSEQ multiplex PCR. The data hold approximately 150,000 clones, with around 90% observed a single time. Sequencing was performed on blood. The receptors derive from a man younger than 45 in good health.

This sequence joins TRBV4-1 and TRBJ1-1; 8 nucleotides line up with TRBD1. V trimming: 3 bases; J trimming: 6 bases; junction bases outside the gene matches: 12. This CDR3 comprises 16 residues. Germline lookup yields CDR1 MGHRA and CDR2 YSYEKL. Written as DNA, the CDR3 is TGCGCCAGCAGCCAGGGGACAGGCGTCCCAACTTCTGAAGCTTTCTTT. Translating it yields CASSQGTGVPTSEAFF.

The rearrangement uses TRBV5-1 and TRBJ2-4; 10 nucleotides align to TRBD2. Germline CDR1 reads SGHRS; CDR2 reads YFSETQ. J gave up 8 bases and V 0 bases, and 8 bases lay outside the gene matches. This CDR3 region has 16 residues. CDR3 sequence (DNA): TGCGCCAGCAGCTTGGGGCTAGCGGGGGTTTGGGACATTCAGTACTTC. Residues: CASSLGLAGVWDIQYF.

This chain connects TRBV29-1 to TRBJ1-1, with D possibly being TRBD1 (5 bases). The CDR3 runs to 14 residues. Germline V gene sequence: CDR1 SQVTM, CDR2 ANQGSEA. V was shortened by 6 bases and J by 5 bases, with 19 bases between the two germline ends. The CDR3 sequence is CSVPPGGERTEAFF. In nucleotides, the CDR3 is TGCAGCGTCCCCCCGGGGGGGGAGAGAACTGAAGCTTTCTTT.

The genes are TRBV19 and TRBJ1-5; 10 bases are a match to TRBD1. The CDR3 has 15 amino acids. V lost 5 bases to trimming and J lost 7 bases; unmatched junction nucleotides: 8. The germline gives CDR1 LNHDA, CDR2 SQIVND (reference sequence). The CDR3 DNA reads TGTGCCAGTAGTGACCTCGGGACAGGGGAACAGCCCCAGCATTTT. Translation: CASSDLGTGEQPQHF.

This sequence joins TRBV2 and TRBJ2-5, with D possibly being TRBD2 (5 bases). The CDR3 is 15 residues long. The V end lost 8 bases, the J end lost 4 bases, and 20 bases lay between the germline ends. Germline-derived CDR1 and CDR2 are SNHLY and FYNNEI. In DNA form, the CDR3 reads TGTGCCAGCGAAGAGGGTGGGGTGGGCCCAGAGACCCAGTACTTC. Amino acids: CASEEGGVGPETQYF.

This chain joins TRBV4-1 and TRBJ1-2, with D possibly being TRBD1 (5 bases). Per germline, CDR1 MGHRA and CDR2 YSYEKL. Deletions cut 0 bases from V and 4 bases from J, with 15 bases between. The CDR3 extends over 16 amino acids. CDR3 nucleotide sequence: TGCGCCAGCAGCCAAGATGGGGCAGGGTACGCCTATGGCTACACCTTC. Residues: CASSQDGAGYAYGYTF.

This chain joins TRBV12-5 and TRBJ2-1; D perhaps matches TRBD2 (5 bases). Trimming shortened V by 1 base and J by 6 bases, and 19 bases separated the two germline ends. CDR3 length: 17 amino acids. Germline CDR1 LGHNT, CDR2 FRNRAP. The DNA of the CDR3 is TGTGCTAGTGGTTTGGCGCTGGGCGGGCGTGTTTTCAATGAGCAGTTCTTC. Its translation: CASGLALGGRVFNEQFF.

The chain uses TRBV15 and TRBJ1-1, with 7 bases fitting TRBD1. The germline CDR1 and CDR2 sequences are LNHNV and YYDKDF (reference sequence). CDR3 length equals 15 residues. V shed 2 bases and J 0 bases; nucleotides not matched to a gene: 3. The CDR3 spells CATSRPQGMNTEAFF. The CDR3 DNA follows: TGTGCCACCAGCAGACCACAGGGGATGAACACTGAAGCTTTCTTT. Filled out from reference TRBV15 and TRBJ1-1, the complete variable domain reads DAMVIQNPRYQVTQFGKPVTLSCSQTLNHNVMYWYQQKSSQAPKLLFHYYDKDFNNEADTPDNFQSRRPNTSFCFLDIRSPGLGDTAMYLCATSRPQGMNTEAFFGQGTRLTVV.

The rearrangement links TRBV28 to TRBJ2-7; D is ambiguous. The ends were cut back, 4 bases at V and 0 bases at J, with 10 bases in the middle. The CDR3 contains 14 residues. Germline V CDR1 and CDR2: MDHEN, SYDVKM. CDR3 sequence: CASSSPENSYEQYF. The CDR3 region has the DNA TGTGCCAGCAGTTCCCCCGAGAACTCCTACGAGCAGTACTTC. Using reference TRBV28 and TRBJ2-7 for the parts outside the CDR3, the full variable domain is DVKVTQSSRYLVKRTGEKVFLECVQDMDHENMFWYRQDPGLGLRLIYFSYDVKMKEKGDIPEGYSVSREKKERFSLILESASTNQTSMYLCASSSPENSYEQYFGPGTRLTVT.

The V and J genes are TRBV4-2 and TRBJ2-1; perhaps TRBD1 as D (5 bases). Germline V gives CDR1 LGHNA, CDR2 YNFKEQ. V was trimmed by 5 bases and J by 5 bases, leaving 19 bases between them. The CDR3 contains 16 residues. The CDR3: CASSLGPEQNDNEQFF. The DNA for the CDR3 is TGTGCCAGCAGCTTGGGGCCCGAACAAAACGACAATGAGCAGTTCTTC.

The chain joins TRBV13 to TRBJ1-5; D is ambiguous. V shed 0 bases and J shed 7 bases, with 10 bases lying between them. This CDR3 comprises 14 residues. Germline V gene lookup returns CDR1 PRHDT and CDR2 FYEKMQ (reference sequence). CDR3 amino acids: CASSLGVGAQPQHF. The CDR3 DNA reads TGTGCCAGCAGCTTAGGGGTGGGAGCCCAGCCCCAGCATTTT. Complete variable domain (other parts from reference TRBV13 and TRBJ1-5): AAGVIQSPRHLIKEKRETATLKCYPIPRHDTVYWYQQGPGQDPQFLISFYEKMQSDKGSIPDRFSAQQFSDYHSELNMSSLELGDSALYFCASSLGVGAQPQHFGDGTRLSIL.

The chain recombines TRBV5-6 with TRBJ2-3; 9 positions agree with TRBD1. This CDR3 has 14 amino acids. The junction had 2 bases not matched to a gene; V was cut back by 0 bases and J by 6 bases. Germline loops: CDR1 SGHDT, CDR2 YYEEEE. The CDR3 is CASSLVQGADTQYF. DNA of the CDR3: TGTGCCAGCAGCTTGGTACAGGGGGCCGATACGCAGTATTTT.

The chain has TRBV25-1 and TRBJ1-2; 8 nucleotides agree with TRBD1. The CDR3 extends over 13 amino acids. CDR1 is MGHDK and CDR2 is SYGVNS in the germline V gene. V gave up 6 bases and J gave up 3 bases; unmatched junction bases: 3. The CDR3 nucleotides are TGTGCCAGCAGCAAACAGGGGGACTATGGCTACACCTTC. Translation: CASSKQGDYGYTF.

The V gene is TRBV27, the J gene TRBJ2-3; D may be TRBD2 (5 bases). Trimming removed 3 bases from V and 7 bases from J, with 17 bases in between. The germline CDR1 and CDR2 sequences are MNHEY and SMNVEV (reference sequence). The CDR3 is made up of 15 amino acids. The CDR3 is CASSLRLSGANTQYF. The CDR3 DNA reads as TGTGCCAGCAGTTTGCGACTAAGCGGAGCCAATACGCAGTATTTT.

The rearrangement links TRBV6-1 to TRBJ2-1, with TRBD1 matching over 9 bases. The J segment lost 8 bases and the V segment lost 2 bases, leaving 7 bases of the junction unmatched. The CDR3 extends over 15 amino acids. Germline assignment: CDR1 MNHNS and CDR2 SASEGT. The CDR3: CASSEITGGLDEQFF. CDR3 nucleotides: TGTGCCAGCAGTGAAATTACAGGGGGCCTAGATGAGCAGTTCTTC.

The chain has TRBV18 and TRBJ2-7; no clear D. Trimming removed 3 bases at V and 6 bases at J, with 12 bases between. CDR3 length: 13 amino acids. Germline CDR1 is KGHSH and CDR2 is LQKENI. CDR3 sequence: CASSPTFESEQYF. The CDR3 DNA reads as TGTGCCAGCTCACCGACATTTGAGAGCGAGCAGTACTTC.

The rearrangement uses TRBV11-3 and TRBJ2-1; a possible D gene is TRBD2 (7 bases). The V gene's germline CDR1 is SGHNT and CDR2 YENEEA. With 5 bases removed from V and 4 bases from J, the gap between germline ends came to 18 bases. This CDR3 spans 16 amino acids. The CDR3 bases are TGTGCCAGCAGCCCATCAGGGCGGGGGCAATACAATGAGCAGTTCTTC. This gives the protein CASSPSGRGQYNEQFF.

The V gene is TRBV7-8, the J gene TRBJ2-2; weak D call: TRBD1 (5 bases). V lost 2 bases and J 1 base, leaving 8 bases between the germline ends. Germline values: CDR1 SGHVS, CDR2 FQNEAQ. This CDR3 is 15 amino acids long. The CDR3 DNA follows: TGTGCCAGCAGCTTAAGACAGATGAACACCGGGGAGCTGTTTTTT. It encodes CASSLRQMNTGELFF.

The chain has TRBV6-9 and TRBJ2-1, with TRBD1 as a possible D gene (5 bases). V was clipped by 2 bases and J by 4 bases, with 12 bases between them. The germline V gene has CDR1 MNHGY and CDR2 SVAAGI. There are 15 residues in the CDR3. The CDR3 bases are TGTGCCAGCAGTTATAGGACACCTTGTTACAATGAGCAGTTCTTC. Protein sequence: CASSYRTPCYNEQFF.

The chain has TRBV29-1 and TRBJ1-2; perhaps TRBD1 as D (6 bases). The CDR3 sequence is 16 residues long. V dropped 8 bases and J dropped 1 base, with 23 bases sitting between them. In germline, CDR1 is SQVTM, CDR2 ANQGSEA. The CDR3 loop is CSPKSGGYGNNYGYTF. CDR3 in DNA: TGCAGCCCCAAATCCGGGGGCTACGGTAATAACTATGGCTACACCTTC.

The V call is TRBV6-6, the J call TRBJ1-3, with no clear D. CDR3 length equals 11 residues. The germline CDR1 and CDR2 sequences are MNHNY and SVGAGI (reference sequence). V lost 6 bases, J lost 8 bases, and 8 bases lay in between. The CDR3 sequence: CASRQDHTIYF. For the CDR3, the DNA is TGTGCCAGCAGGCAAGATCACACCATATATTTT.

The V call is TRBV11-2, the J call TRBJ2-3, with D uncertain. Germline V gene sequence: CDR1 SGHAT, CDR2 FQNNGV. V was cut by 0 bases and J by 2 bases, with 6 bases left in between. This CDR3 is 14 amino acids long. Written as DNA, the CDR3 is TGTGCCAGCAGCTTAGACCAGGACACAGATACGCAGTATTTT. Amino acids: CASSLDQDTDTQYF.

The CDR3 DNA reads as TGTGCCAGCAGCCAAGCACAAAGCAATCAGCCCCAGCATTTT. The encoded protein is CASSQAQSNQPQHF. This rearrangement joins TRBV3-1 (or the pseudogene TRBV3-2) to TRBJ1-5; D uncertain. V was pared by 1 base and J by 1 base, with 5 bases between. This CDR3 has 14 residues. Germline CDR1 is LGHDT and CDR2 is YNNKEL (reference sequence).

The rearrangement links TRBV28 to TRBJ1-1, with 7 bases that match TRBD1. Per germline, CDR1 MDHEN and CDR2 SYDVKM. The V gene end was trimmed by 2 bases and the J gene end by 4 bases; junction bases not matched to a gene: 4. The CDR3 is made up of 14 amino acids. This CDR3 reads CASSLRGRTTEAFF. For the CDR3, the DNA is TGTGCCAGCAGTTTAAGGGGGCGTACCACTGAAGCTTTCTTT.

V usage is TRBV6-5 and J usage is TRBJ1-5; D unclear. Germline CDR1 MNHEY, CDR2 SVGAGI. V lost 0 bases, J lost 4 bases, and 7 bases lay in between. The CDR3 is made up of 14 amino acids. Here the CDR3 reads CASSYSPRNQPQHF. DNA for the CDR3: TGTGCCAGCAGTTACTCGCCGAGGAATCAGCCCCAGCATTTT.

The chain joins TRBV7-6 to TRBJ2-7; 7 bases line up with TRBD1. From germline, CDR1 is SGHVS and CDR2 FNYEAQ. The CDR3 has 14 residues. The ends lost 5 bases at V and 6 bases at J; junction bases unmatched: 10. CDR3 DNA sequence: TGTGCCAGCAGCGAGACAGGGTCTCTACGCGAGCAGTACTTC. It yields the protein CASSETGSLREQYF.

The rearrangement joins TRBV11-2 to TRBJ2-1; D is perhaps TRBD2 (7 bases). V lost 1 base and J 10 bases, leaving 14 bases between the germline ends. This CDR3 comprises 14 residues. The V gene's germline CDR1 is SGHAT and CDR2 FQNNGV. The CDR3 spells CASSLGGGGREQFF. In nucleotides, the CDR3 is TGTGCCAGCAGCTTAGGAGGGGGGGGCAGGGAGCAGTTCTTC.

This clone has just one count. The J gene is TRBJ1-4, the V gene TRBV5-1; 9 bases map to TRBD1. This CDR3 has 15 residues. The V and J ends lost 3 bases and 8 bases, in that order; junction bases with no gene match: 8. CDR1 is SGHRS, CDR2 YFSETQ, per germline. In nucleotides, the CDR3 is TGCGCCAGCAGCTGGACAGGGGCGCAAGGGGAAAAACTGTTTTTT. This gives the protein CASSWTGAQGEKLFF.